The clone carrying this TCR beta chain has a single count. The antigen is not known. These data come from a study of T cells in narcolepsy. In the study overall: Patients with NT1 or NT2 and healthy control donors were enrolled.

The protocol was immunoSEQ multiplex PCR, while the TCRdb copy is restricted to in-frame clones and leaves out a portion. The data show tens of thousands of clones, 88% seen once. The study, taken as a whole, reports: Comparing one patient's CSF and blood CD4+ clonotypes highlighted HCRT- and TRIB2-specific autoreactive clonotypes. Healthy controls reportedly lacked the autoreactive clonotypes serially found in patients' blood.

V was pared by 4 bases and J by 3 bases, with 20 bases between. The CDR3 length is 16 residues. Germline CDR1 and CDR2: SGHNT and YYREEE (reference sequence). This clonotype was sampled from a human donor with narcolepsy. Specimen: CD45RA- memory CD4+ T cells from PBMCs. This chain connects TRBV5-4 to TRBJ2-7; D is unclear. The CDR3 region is CASSPYPRRRVYEQYF. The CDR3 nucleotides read TGTGCCAGCAGCCCCTATCCTCGGAGAAGGGTCTACGAGCAGTACTTC.